Listed here are 24 T cell receptor beta chains from one sample, sequenced in a study of T cell responses to AZD1222 COVID-19 vaccine. Here immunoSEQ multiplex PCR was the method, and the copy in TCRdb shows in-frame clones only, minus some. The sample has roughly 150,000 clones, around 90% seen once; the top ten hold about 1%. The source material was peripheral blood, sampled 28 days after the second AZD1222 dose. These receptor sequences come from an adult who received the AZD1222 COVID-19 vaccine.

About this clone: A junction boundary mismatches the germline segment, possibly from a read error. The chain links TRBV12-3 or TRBV12-4 to TRBJ2-7, with D possibly being TRBD1 or TRBD2 (5 bases each). The CDR3 has 13 amino acids. The CDR3 sequence is CASSSGPSSEQYF. CDR3 nucleotides: TGTGCCAGCAGTTCGGGACCATCCTCCGAGCAGTACTTC.

In this sample, this clone turned up a few times. The chain combines TRBV19 with TRBJ2-7; D may match TRBD1 or TRBD2 (6 bases each). Germline CDR1 and CDR2: LNHDA and SQIVND (reference sequence). The CDR3 runs 14 residues. With 5 bases removed from V and 0 bases from J, the gap between germline ends came to 11 bases. The CDR3 coding sequence is TGTGCCAGTAGTTCGGGGGCTAACTCCTACGAGCAGTACTTC. This sequence encodes CASSSGANSYEQYF.

This chain connects TRBV30 to TRBJ2-2; D is possibly TRBD1 (5 bases). This CDR3 comprises 14 residues. The ends were cut back, 2 bases at V and 3 bases at J, with 10 bases in the middle. The germline V gene encodes CDR1 GTSNPN and CDR2 SVGIG (reference sequence). CDR3 residues: CAWSLKGYTGELFF. The CDR3 DNA reads as TGTGCCTGGAGTCTAAAGGGGTACACCGGGGAGCTGTTTTTT.

The count of this clone is one. V and J are TRBV5-1 and TRBJ1-1; TRBD1 matches at 8 bases. Germline CDR1 SGHRS, CDR2 YFSETQ. The CDR3 spans 15 residues. Losses at the gene ends were 4 bases for V and 0 bases for J; bases not matched to a gene: 5. The DNA for the CDR3 is TGCGCCAGCAGCGGGGGGACAGGAATGAACACTGAAGCTTTCTTT. Its translation is CASSGGTGMNTEAFF.

The chain combines TRBV5-6 with TRBJ2-1; TRBD2 aligns across 14 bases. The CDR3 runs 17 residues. Unmatched junction bases numbered 0, after V lost 0 bases and J lost 1 base. Germline CDR1 is SGHDT and CDR2 is YYEEEE. The chain's CDR3 is CASSLGTSGGSYNEQFF. The CDR3 coding sequence is TGTGCCAGCAGCTTGGGGACTAGCGGGGGGTCCTACAATGAGCAGTTCTTC.

The rearrangement uses TRBV7-2 and TRBJ2-7; D gene ambiguous. With 3 bases removed from V and 3 bases from J, the gap between germline ends came to 9 bases. Germline assignment: CDR1 SGHTA and CDR2 FQGNSA. The CDR3 consists of 13 residues. The CDR3 spells CASSFVTDYEQYF. The CDR3 DNA reads as TGTGCCAGCAGCTTCGTGACGGACTACGAGCAGTACTTC.

J is TRBJ1-5 and V is TRBV5-6, with 9 bases fitting TRBD1. J was trimmed by 6 bases and V by 4 bases; bases with no gene match: 5. The CDR3 contains 14 residues. The germline CDR1 and CDR2 sequences are SGHDT and YYEEEE. CDR3 in amino acids: CASSDGTGTQPQHF. The CDR3 DNA is TGTGCCAGCAGCGACGGGACAGGGACTCAGCCCCAGCATTTT.

The rearrangement links TRBV15 to TRBJ2-1; D is undetermined. The ends were cut back, 6 bases at V and 7 bases at J, with 19 bases in the middle. The CDR3 contains 15 residues. Germline V gives CDR1 LNHNV, CDR2 YYDKDF (reference sequence). The CDR3 coding sequence is TGTGCCACCAGTCCGGCCCCTGACGGCGCGAATGAGCAGTTCTTC. Protein: CATSPAPDGANEQFF.

The chain uses TRBV18 and TRBJ1-1; D might be TRBD1 (5 bases). V lost 2 bases and J lost 9, with 19 bases in between. The CDR3 consists of 15 residues. Germline V gives CDR1 KGHSH, CDR2 LQKENI. In DNA, the CDR3 is TGTGCCAGCTCACCATGGGACCCCGAGGCCCTTAAAGCTTTCTTT. It codes for CASSPWDPEALKAFF.

Only a few counts were recorded for this clone. This specimen includes other DNA sequences encoding the same CDR3. This chain joins TRBV12-3 or TRBV12-4 and TRBJ1-3; D is unresolved. The V and J ends lost 1 base and 5 bases respectively, with 0 bases between them. The CDR3 loop spans 11 amino acids. This chain's CDR3 is CASSLGNTIYF. DNA for the CDR3: TGTGCCAGCAGTTTAGGAAACACCATATATTTT.

This chain links TRBV5-1 with TRBJ2-2, with 9 bases matching TRBD1. V lost 4 bases to trimming and J lost 7 bases; unmatched junction nucleotides: 11. CDR1 and CDR2 from the germline V gene are SGHRS and YFSETQ. This CDR3 is 16 amino acids long. The CDR3 here is CASSIPGQGLGGELFF. CDR3 nucleotide sequence: TGCGCCAGCAGCATCCCGGGACAGGGATTGGGCGGGGAGCTGTTTTTT. The full variable domain, completed using reference TRBV5-1 and TRBJ2-2, is KAGVTQTPRYLIKTRGQQVTLSCSPISGHRSVSWYQQTPGQGLQFLFEYFSETQRNKGNFPGRFSGRQFSNSRSEMNVSTLELGDSALYLCASSIPGQGLGGELFFGEGSRLTVL.

The V call is TRBV2, the J call TRBJ2-1, with TRBD1 matching over 8 bases. Germline V gene sequence: CDR1 SNHLY, CDR2 FYNNEI. V was pared by 7 bases and J by 0 bases, with 2 bases of the junction left unmatched. The CDR3 loop spans 14 amino acids. In DNA, the CDR3 is TGTGCCAGCACCGGACAGGGCTCCTACAATGAGCAGTTCTTC. Its protein is CASTGQGSYNEQFF.

The chain joins TRBV2 to TRBJ2-2; D unresolved. V lost 0 bases, J lost 6 bases, and 11 bases lay in between. From germline, CDR1 is SNHLY and CDR2 FYNNEI. The CDR3 loop spans 15 amino acids. CDR3 residues: CASSEARSFAGELFF. CDR3 in DNA: TGTGCCAGCAGTGAAGCCAGGAGTTTTGCCGGGGAGCTGTTTTTT. The whole variable domain, filled in from reference TRBV2 and TRBJ2-2, reads EPEVTQTPSHQVTQMGQEVILRCVPISNHLYFYWYRQILGQKVEFLVSFYNNEISEKSEIFDDQFSVERPDGSNFTLKIRSTKLEDSAMYFCASSEARSFAGELFFGEGSRLTVL.

This chain connects TRBV15 to TRBJ1-6, with D perhaps matching TRBD1 (5 bases). The V end lost 0 bases, the J end lost 6 bases, and 9 bases lay between the germline ends. The CDR3 runs 15 residues. CDR1 and CDR2 from the germline V gene are LNHNV and YYDKDF (reference sequence). CDR3 nucleotides: TGTGCCACCAGCAGAGATCCGACAGTTAATTCACCCCTCCACTTT. Translating it yields CATSRDPTVNSPLHF.

The chain combines TRBV27 with TRBJ2-3, with a possible D match to TRBD2 (5 bases). The CDR3 sequence is 16 residues long. The V end was cut by 5 bases, the J end by 0 bases, with 15 bases between. CDR1 and CDR2 (germline): MNHEY, SMNVEV (reference sequence). The CDR3 nucleotides are TGTGCCAGCAGTCCCTACACCGGGATAAGCACAGATACGCAGTATTTT. Translated, it gives CASSPYTGISTDTQYF.

V is TRBV19 and J is TRBJ1-5; tentatively, D is TRBD1 (6 bases). Trimming took off 0 bases at V and 5 bases at J, with 11 bases between the two ends. Looked up from germline, CDR1 is LNHDA and CDR2 is SQIVND (reference sequence). This CDR3 has 15 amino acids. CDR3 loop: CASSIEGAGDQPQHF. CDR3 nucleotides: TGTGCCAGTAGTATAGAGGGGGCAGGAGATCAGCCCCAGCATTTT.

This chain connects TRBV11-3 to TRBJ1-1, with D tentatively TRBD1 (6 bases). The germline V gene has CDR1 SGHNT and CDR2 YENEEA. The V gene lost 4 bases and the J gene lost 1 base, with 7 bases spanning the gap. This CDR3 is 13 amino acids long. The CDR3 region has the DNA TGTGCCAGCAGCTCGACAGGGAACACTGAAGCTTTCTTT. Amino acids: CASSSTGNTEAFF. The complete variable domain, with remaining parts taken from reference TRBV11-3 and TRBJ1-1, reads EAGVVQSPRYKIIEKKQPVAFWCNPISGHNTLYWYLQNLGQGPELLIRYENEEAVDDSQLPKDRFSAERLKGVDSTLKIQPAELGDSAVYLCASSSTGNTEAFFGQGTRLTVV.

This chain connects TRBV14 to TRBJ1-4, with D perhaps matching TRBD1 (5 bases). Trimming shortened V by 4 bases and J by 7 bases, and 16 bases separated the two germline ends. The CDR3 runs to 15 residues. CDR1 and CDR2 from the germline V gene are SGHDN and FVKESK. The CDR3 reads CASSPGRDQTEKLFF. The DNA of the CDR3 is TGTGCCAGCAGCCCCGGAAGGGACCAGACTGAAAAACTGTTTTTT. Drawing the rest from reference TRBV14 and TRBJ1-4, the complete variable domain is EAGVTQFPSHSVIEKGQTVTLRCDPISGHDNLYWYRRVMGKEIKFLLHFVKESKQDESGMPNNRFLAERTGGTYSTLKVQPAELEDSGVYFCASSPGRDQTEKLFFGSGTQLSVL.

The table lists this clone with a count of one. The rearrangement joins TRBV30 to TRBJ2-2, with TRBD2 matching 11 bases. J was trimmed by 5 bases and V by 1 base; bases with no gene match: 15. This CDR3 spans 19 amino acids. Germline V gene data show CDR1 as GTSNPN and CDR2 as SVGIG (reference sequence). The CDR3 DNA sequence: TGTGCCTGGAGTGGCCCGAAACTAGCGGGGGATGGTGAGACCGGGGAGCTGTTTTTT. Protein product: CAWSGPKLAGDGETGELFF.

This rearrangement joins TRBV4-2 to TRBJ2-6, with a weak D call TRBD1 (7 bases). The CDR3 totals 19 residues. Trimming stripped 4 bases from V and 0 bases from J, with 19 bases between. Per germline, CDR1 LGHNA and CDR2 YNFKEQ. This chain's CDR3 is CASSPRGATHRSGANVLTF. CDR3 bases: TGTGCCAGCAGCCCCAGGGGGGCCACCCACCGCTCTGGGGCCAACGTCCTGACTTTC.

This chain joins TRBV28 and TRBJ1-1, with 7 bases aligning to TRBD1. Germline trimming cut 6 bases from V and 4 bases from J; bases unmatched to any gene: 14. The germline CDR1 and CDR2 sequences are MDHEN and SYDVKM. The CDR3 covers 16 residues. The CDR3 coding sequence is TGTGCCAGCAGCCCGGAAACCTACAGGGGCGGCACTGAAGCTTTCTTT. It encodes CASSPETYRGGTEAFF.

V is TRBV7-9 and J is TRBJ1-1; weak D call: TRBD1 (5 bases). Trimming left V 5 bases short and J 9 bases short, with 16 bases between. The CDR3 runs 13 residues. Per germline, CDR1 SEHNR and CDR2 FQNEAQ (reference sequence). Here the CDR3 reads CASSPPREGKAFF. The DNA for the CDR3 is TGTGCCAGCAGCCCCCCCAGGGAAGGGAAAGCTTTCTTT.

The chain uses TRBV21-1 and TRBJ2-7. TRBV21-1 is marked as a pseudogene. The CDR3 extends over 16 amino acids. This CDR3 reads CASSKVGAGGLYEQYF. CDR3 in DNA: TGTGCCAGCAGCAAAGTGGGGGCTGGGGGGCTCTACGAGCAGTACTTC.

The chain recombines TRBV6-5 with TRBJ1-6, with TRBD1 as a possible D gene (5 bases). Germline loops: CDR1 MNHEY, CDR2 SVGAGI. The CDR3 length is 15 residues. The ends were cut back, 2 bases at V and 7 bases at J, with 12 bases in the middle. The CDR3 region is CASSYEGSRNSPLHF. In DNA form, the CDR3 reads TGTGCCAGCAGTTACGAGGGGTCTCGCAATTCACCCCTCCACTTT.